The clone carrying this T cell receptor beta chain has only a few counts. CDR1 MDHEN and CDR2 SYDVKM come from the germline V gene. The CDR3 contains 15 residues. V was pared by 6 bases and J by 3 bases, with 5 bases of the junction left unmatched. The sample comes from a study of T cells in Graves' hyperthyroidism and ophthalmopathy. RNA transcripts provided the source from which TCR beta CDR3 regions were amplified. Carried out on the TCR CDR3, a first-round RT-PCR used the HTBI primer set. TCRdb reprocessed the multiplex PCR reads via MiXCR and lists one record per CDR3 protein. Here the sample spans over 350,000 distinct CDR3 sequences, roughly 20% being singletons.

V usage is TRBV28 and J usage is TRBJ2-1; the match to TRBD2 covers 10 bases. The sequence came from a young man with Graves' ophthalmopathy. What was sequenced was blood. The CDR3 coding sequence is TGTGCCAGCAGCGTCACTAGCGGGGTCTACAATGAGCAGTTCTTC. Protein: CASSVTSGVYNEQFF.